The TCR beta chain under discussion was sequenced for a study of blood T cells in healthy people across ages. Peripheral blood samples of around 9.3 milliliters were drawn from each donor. This clonotype was recorded at least ten times. What it binds is unknown. Study results and limitations: Naive and antigen-experienced cells were not separated, limiting conclusive comparison. With age, beta diversity per million T cells declined roughly linearly, significantly by roughly 40.

With a J-beta primer mix and a sample-barcoded 5' primer, a second PCR ran about 7 to 11 cycles. Each cDNA molecule carried a tag from a template-switch adaptor that contained 12 random nucleotides. TCRdb called the 5' RACE reads again in MiXCR, with one record for every CDR3 protein. The table has 600,000 or so distinct CDR3 sequences, about 30% seen once. The sequence came from a woman older than 75 in good health. Sequenced material: blood.

CDR3 bases: TGCGCCAGCAGCGTTCCTAGCGGGGGGAACTACAATGAGCAGTTCTTC. This gives the protein CASSVPSGGNYNEQFF. The genes are TRBV5-1 and TRBJ2-1, with TRBD2 matching 11 bases. The CDR3 is 16 amino acids. V trimming: 4 bases; J trimming: 3 bases; junction bases outside the gene matches: 6. Germline V gene lookup returns CDR1 SGHRS and CDR2 YFSETQ.